These T cell receptor beta chains were read from a single sample in a study of T-cell reconstitution after alpha-beta-depleted transplantation in children. In TCRdb, the PCR reads were re-called with MiXCR into one record per CDR3 protein. Of about 150,000 distinct CDR3 sequences listed, 8% to 10% are singletons. The input for sequencing was PBMCs, mostly from graft donor cells, taken 180 days after TCRalphabeta/CD19-depleted stem cell transplant. These receptor sequences come from a female patient aged 2 to 10 who had a stem cell transplant for congenital amegakaryocytic thrombocytopenia, so the T cells may come from the graft donor. The CDR3 runs from the conserved cysteine through the conserved F or W. D genes are given only for firm matches. Size is stated for part of the rows, as once, few or many counts, or as a class when the clone is expanded.

TRBV29-1	TRBJ1-2	many	NA	14	TGCAGCGTTGACCCACCACAGGGTGGCTATGGCTACACCTTC	CSVDPPQGGYGYTF
TRBV20-1	TRBJ1-2	few	TRBD1	15	TGCAGTGCTAGAGATCCGGGACAGACTAACTATGGCTACACCTTC	CSARDPGQTNYGYTF
TRBV7-2	TRBJ2-5	many	NA	13	TGTGCCAGCAGCTTAGAACCCCAGGAGACCCAGTACTTC	CASSLEPQETQYF
TRBV12-3/TRBV12-4	TRBJ1-1	many	NA	13	TGTGCCAGCAGTTTAGGAGGGAGCGCTGAAGCTTTCTTT	CASSLGGSAEAFF
TRBV28	TRBJ1-2	many	TRBD1	16	TGTGCCAGCAGTTTCGGGTCGGGACAGGGGGCTCCTGGCTACACCTTC	CASSFGSGQGAPGYTF
TRBV20-1	TRBJ2-5	many	NA	14	TGCAGTGCCACCAGGGTACTGTACCAAGAGACCCAGTACTTC	CSATRVLYQETQYF
TRBV4-2	TRBJ2-1	few	NA	14	TGTGCCAGCAGTCCAGGGGACCCCTACAATGAGCAGTTCTTC	CASSPGDPYNEQFF
TRBV20-1	TRBJ2-3	few	TRBD1	13	TGCAGTGAAGTGGCACAGGGGACAGATACGCAGTATTTT	CSEVAQGTDTQYF
TRBV20-1	TRBJ1-3	many	NA	15	TGCAGTGCTAGAGATCTAGGTCTCTCTGGAAACACCATATATTTT	CSARDLGLSGNTIYF
TRBV11-1	TRBJ2-5	few	TRBD2	15	TGTGCCAGCAGCTTGGAAGCGGGACGGCAAGAGACCCAGTACTTC	CASSLEAGRQETQYF
TRBV5-1	TRBJ2-2	many	NA	14	TGCGCCAGCAGCTTATCGGGGGACACCGGGGAGCTGTTTTTT	CASSLSGDTGELFF
TRBV5-1	TRBJ2-7	many	TRBD1	13	TGCGCCAGCAGCCTGACAGGGGTCTACGAGCAGTACTTC	CASSLTGVYEQYF
TRBV7-6	TRBJ1-2	few	TRBD1	18	TGTGCCAGCGGGCCGTCCCGCAGGGGGCCCCTGGGGCAATATGGCTACACCTTC	CASGPSRRGPLGQYGYTF
TRBV7-2	TRBJ2-7	few	TRBD1	14	TGTGCCAGCATCCGGACAGGACGGGTCGGCGAGCAGTACTTC	CASIRTGRVGEQYF
TRBV12-3/TRBV12-4	TRBJ1-1	many	TRBD1	16	TGTGCCAGCAGTGCTTGGACAGGGAAGATGAACACTGAAGCTTTCTTT	CASSAWTGKMNTEAFF
TRBV11-3	TRBJ2-2	NA	TRBD2	21	TGTGCCAGCAGCCATACTCCCTATTGGACTAGCGGGGGCTTGAACACCGGGGAGCTGTTTTTT	CASSHTPYWTSGGLNTGELFF
TRBV27	TRBJ2-7	few	NA	14	TGTGCCAGCAGTTTTGACCACCGGCCATACGAGCAGTACTTC	CASSFDHRPYEQYF
TRBV10-3	TRBJ2-5	NA	NA	12	TGTGCCATCAGTGAGCCTGCAGAGACCCAGTACTTC	CAISEPAETQYF
TRBV4-3	TRBJ2-3	few	TRBD1	18	TGCGCCAGCAGCCAATCTCCTCAGGGGGCCCGAGGAACAGATACGCAGTATTTT	CASSQSPQGARGTDTQYF
TRBV12-5	TRBJ2-1	many	TRBD2	15	TGTGCTAGTGGTTTGGGGACTAGCGTTTACAATGAGCAGTTCTTC	CASGLGTSVYNEQFF
TRBV30	TRBJ1-2	many	NA	13	TGTGCCTGGAGTGAAGGGGTCTACTATGGCTACACCTTC	CAWSEGVYYGYTF
TRBV7-8	TRBJ2-5	many	NA	16	TGTGCCAGCAGCCACCCGGGGAAGCGGGCACAAGAGACCCAGTACTTC	CASSHPGKRAQETQYF
TRBV4-3	TRBJ1-5	NA	NA	16	TGCGCCAGCAGCCAAGAGTCGGCAGGGAGCAATCAGCCCCAGCATTTT	CASSQESAGSNQPQHF
TRBV7-8	TRBJ2-7	few	TRBD2	15	TGTGCCAGCAGCCGGCGGGGGAGGAGCTCCTACGAGCAGTACTTC	CASSRRGRSSYEQYF
TRBV20-1	TRBJ1-1	NA	NA	13	TGCAGTGCTGCGACACCACCGGGACGAGGGGCTTTCTTT	CSAATPPGRGAFF
TRBV12-3/TRBV12-4	TRBJ2-3	few	NA	17	TGTGCCAGCAGCCTGGGGCGGGGCCACCAAGCCACAGATACGCAGTATTTT	CASSLGRGHQATDTQYF
TRBV12-3/TRBV12-4	TRBJ2-5	many	TRBD2	15	TGTGCCAGCTCCTCGGGACTAGCGAGCCTTGAAACCCAGTACTTC	CASSSGLASLETQYF
TRBV12-3/TRBV12-4	TRBJ2-2	NA	TRBD1	17	TGTGCCAGCAGTTTACCGCGGGACAGGGTATCCGCCGGGGAGCTGTTTTTT	CASSLPRDRVSAGELFF
TRBV12-3/TRBV12-4	TRBJ2-7	many	NA	14	TGTGCCAGCAGTTTTCAGAGCGGATCCTACGAGCAGTACTTC	CASSFQSGSYEQYF
TRBV5-1	TRBJ2-1	many	TRBD2	15	TGCGCCAGCAGCTTCGGACTAGAGTTCCACAATGAGCAGTTCTTC	CASSFGLEFHNEQFF
TRBV11-2	TRBJ2-1	few	TRBD2	18	TGTGCCAGCAGCCGCATCGGGTTAGCGGGAGCTTCGAACAATGAGCAGTTCTTC	CASSRIGLAGASNNEQFF
TRBV20-1	TRBJ1-1	many	NA	13	TGCAGTGCCCTTGGGACGGCGAACACTGAAGCTTTCTTT	CSALGTANTEAFF
TRBV7-3	TRBJ2-3	many	TRBD2	15	TGTGCCAGCAGCTTAGACGCGGGAGCCACAGATACGCAGTATTTT	CASSLDAGATDTQYF
TRBV20-1	TRBJ1-3	few	NA	15	TGCAGTGCTAGCGGCGGACCGAACTCTGGAAACACCATATATTTT	CSASGGPNSGNTIYF
TRBV20-1	TRBJ1-1	NA	NA	10	TGCAGTGCCCCCGGCACTGAAGCTTTCTTT	CSAPGTEAFF
TRBV20-1	TRBJ2-7	many	NA	13	TGCAGTGCTAGGCAGGGAAGGGCCTACGAGCAGTACTTC	CSARQGRAYEQYF
TRBV28	TRBJ2-3	many	NA	12	TGTGCCGCCAAAACGGGAGCAGATACGCAGTATTTT	CAAKTGADTQYF
TRBV5-1	TRBJ1-1	many	NA	13	TGCGCCAGCAGCTTCCGGGGGAACACTGAAGCTTTCTTT	CASSFRGNTEAFF
TRBV6-5	TRBJ2-6	NA	TRBD1	18	TGTGCCAGCAGTTTGGTAGGCAGGGGGAAGGCTGGGGCCAACGGCCTGACTTTC	CASSLVGRGKAGANGLTF
TRBV29-1	TRBJ2-5	many	TRBD1	16	TGCAGCGTTTCCTCTGCCGGGACAGGGGGCGAAGAGACCCAGTACTTC	CSVSSAGTGGEETQYF
TRBV30	TRBJ2-7	many	NA	11	TGTGCCTGGAGCGAGTCCTACGAGCAGTACTTC	CAWSESYEQYF
TRBV12-3/TRBV12-4	TRBJ2-7	few	NA	12	TGTGCCAGCAGCTCACAGATATACGAGCAGTACTTC	CASSSQIYEQYF